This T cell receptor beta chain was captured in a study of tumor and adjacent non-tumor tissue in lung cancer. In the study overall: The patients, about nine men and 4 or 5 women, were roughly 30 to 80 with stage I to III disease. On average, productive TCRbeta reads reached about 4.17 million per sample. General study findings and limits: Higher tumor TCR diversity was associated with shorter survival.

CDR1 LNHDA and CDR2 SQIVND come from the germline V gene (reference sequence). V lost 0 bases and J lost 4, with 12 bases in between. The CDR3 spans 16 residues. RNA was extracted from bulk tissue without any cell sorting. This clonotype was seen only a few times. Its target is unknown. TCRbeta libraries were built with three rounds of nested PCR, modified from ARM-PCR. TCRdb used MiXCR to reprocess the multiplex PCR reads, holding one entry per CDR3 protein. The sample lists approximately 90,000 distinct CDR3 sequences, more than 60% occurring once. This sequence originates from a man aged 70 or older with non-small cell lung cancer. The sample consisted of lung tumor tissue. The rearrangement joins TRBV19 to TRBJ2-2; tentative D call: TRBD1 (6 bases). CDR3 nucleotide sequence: TGTGCCAGTAGTATAGAACAGGGCATTGGCACCGGGGAGCTGTTTTTT. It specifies CASSIEQGIGTGELFF.